This T cell receptor (beta chain) stems from a study of blood T cell repertoires in COVID-19. Study summary: COVID-19 samples, acute and convalescent, were from the United States, Italy and Spain. PBMCs, B-cell-depleted T cells, or T cells were the source of the cDNA or gDNA that made up the material.

Per the original data handling: Amplification from reference gene primers served as the basis for estimated nucleated cell counts. TCRdb's copy holds only in-frame clones and misses some; the assay was immunoSEQ multiplex PCR. V and J calls and clone size are those listed in that table; D and trimming were worked out from the DNA. This sample has 200,000 to 250,000 clones, with approximately 87% found just once. V was cut by 2 bases and J by 1 base, with 8 bases left in between. CDR1 is SGHRS and CDR2 is YFSETQ in the germline V gene. The CDR3 is 14 residues long. This clone was seen once. The clonotype originates from a man aged 55 to 70 who had recovered from COVID-19. The chain is built from TRBV5-1 and TRBJ2-3; D uncertain. Sequencing used peripheral blood. CDR3 amino acids: CASSFQERTDTQYF. Here the CDR3 DNA reads TGCGCCAGCAGCTTTCAAGAGCGCACAGATACGCAGTATTTT.